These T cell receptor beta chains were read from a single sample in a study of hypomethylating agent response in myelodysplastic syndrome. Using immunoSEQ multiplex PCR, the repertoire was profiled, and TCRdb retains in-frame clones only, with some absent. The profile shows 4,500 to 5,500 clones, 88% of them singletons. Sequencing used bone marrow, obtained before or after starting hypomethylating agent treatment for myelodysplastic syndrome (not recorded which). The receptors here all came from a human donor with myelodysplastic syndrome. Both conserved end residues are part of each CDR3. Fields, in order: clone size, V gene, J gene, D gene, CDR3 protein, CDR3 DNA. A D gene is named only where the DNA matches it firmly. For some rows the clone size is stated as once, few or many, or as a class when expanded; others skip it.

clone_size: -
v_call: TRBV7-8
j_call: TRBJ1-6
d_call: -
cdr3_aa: CASSLPGAPLNSPLHF
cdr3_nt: TGTGCCAGCAGCTTACCGGGCGCACCTCTTAATTCACCCCTCCACTTT

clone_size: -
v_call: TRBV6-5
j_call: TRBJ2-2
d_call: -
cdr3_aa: CASSYFTGSGGELFF
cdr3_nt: TGTGCCAGCAGTTACTTCACAGGGTCCGGCGGGGAGCTGTTTTTT

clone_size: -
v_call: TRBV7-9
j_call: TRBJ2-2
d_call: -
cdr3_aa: CASSLASALTGELFF
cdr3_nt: TGTGCCAGCAGCTTAGCGTCTGCCCTGACCGGGGAGCTGTTTTTT

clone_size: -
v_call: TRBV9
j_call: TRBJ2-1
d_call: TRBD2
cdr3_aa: CASSAQLAGMNEQFF
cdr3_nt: TGTGCCAGCAGCGCCCAACTAGCGGGAATGAATGAGCAGTTCTTC

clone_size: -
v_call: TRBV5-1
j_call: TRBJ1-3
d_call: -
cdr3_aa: CASSPERGAGNTIYF
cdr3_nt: TGCGCCAGCAGCCCCGAAAGGGGGGCTGGAAACACCATATATTTT

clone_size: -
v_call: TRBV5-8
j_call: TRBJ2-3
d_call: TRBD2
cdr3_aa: CASSLGGTTTDTQYF
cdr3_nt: TGTGCCAGCAGCTTGGGAGGGACTACCACAGATACGCAGTATTTT

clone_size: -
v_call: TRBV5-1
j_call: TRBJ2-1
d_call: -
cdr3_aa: CASSLGGRGHNEQFF
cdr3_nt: TGCGCCAGCAGCTTGGGAGGTCGTGGGCACAATGAGCAGTTCTTC

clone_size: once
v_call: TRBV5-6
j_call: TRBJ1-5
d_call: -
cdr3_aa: CASSLFAGGNQPQHF
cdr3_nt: TGTGCCAGCAGCTTGTTTGCAGGTGGCAATCAGCCCCAGCATTTT

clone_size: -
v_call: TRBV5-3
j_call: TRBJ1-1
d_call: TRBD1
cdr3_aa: CASSPTGGRDEAFF
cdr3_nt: TGTGCCAGCAGCCCGACAGGGGGGCGAGATGAAGCTTTCTTT

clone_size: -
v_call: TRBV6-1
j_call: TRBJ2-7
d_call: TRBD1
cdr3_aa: CASSLTGNSYEQYF
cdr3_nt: TGTGCCAGCAGCCTGACAGGGAATTCCTACGAGCAGTACTTC

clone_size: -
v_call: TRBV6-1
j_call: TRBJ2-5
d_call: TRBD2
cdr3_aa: CASISGLASQETQYF
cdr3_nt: TGTGCCAGCATCAGCGGACTAGCGAGTCAAGAGACCCAGTACTTC

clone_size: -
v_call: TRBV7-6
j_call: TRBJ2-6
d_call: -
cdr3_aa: CASSLSAASYGSGANVLTF
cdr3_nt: TGTGCCAGCAGCTTAAGCGCCGCTAGCTACGGGTCTGGGGCCAACGTCCTGACTTTC

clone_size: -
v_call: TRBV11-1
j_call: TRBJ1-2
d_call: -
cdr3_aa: CASSLERVAYGYTF
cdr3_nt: TGTGCCAGCAGCTTAGAGCGAGTAGCCTATGGCTACACCTTC

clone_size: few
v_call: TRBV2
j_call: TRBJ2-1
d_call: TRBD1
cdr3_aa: CASSFRDRGTNEQFF
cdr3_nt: TGTGCCAGCAGTTTCCGGGACAGGGGAACCAATGAGCAGTTCTTC

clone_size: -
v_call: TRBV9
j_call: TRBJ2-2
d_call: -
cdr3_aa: CASSVEGKAGELFF
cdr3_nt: TGTGCCAGCAGCGTAGAGGGGAAGGCCGGGGAGCTGTTTTTT

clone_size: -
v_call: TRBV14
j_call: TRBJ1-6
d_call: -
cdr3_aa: CASSQDLTSPLHF
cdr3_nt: TGTGCCAGCAGCCAAGATCTTACCTCACCCCTCCACTTT

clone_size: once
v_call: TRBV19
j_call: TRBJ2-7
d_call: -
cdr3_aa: CASSIQGRPTYEQYF
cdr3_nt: TGTGCCAGTAGTATTCAGGGTCGGCCCACCTACGAGCAGTACTTC